Below, 7 T cell receptor beta chains from the same sample are listed, as sequenced in a study of cytomegalovirus exposure and HLA in healthy donors. PCR employed 60 Vbeta and 13 Jbeta primers. The table came from immunoSEQ multiplex PCR; TCRdb's copy has only in-frame clones and leaves some out. The sample carries over 140,000 clones, about 80% recorded once. Material: PBMCs. These receptors originate from a man aged 25 to 40 in good health and CMV-seropositive.

This sequence joins TRBV28 and TRBJ2-2; 7 nucleotides align to TRBD2. The CDR3 is made up of 16 amino acids. V shed 6 bases, J shed 2 bases, and the junction held 9 bases outside the gene matches. Germline V gives CDR1 MDHEN, CDR2 SYDVKM. The chain's CDR3 is CASSFILADNTGELFF. The CDR3 coding sequence is TGTGCCAGCAGCTTTATTCTAGCGGATAACACCGGGGAGCTGTTTTTT.

On this clone itself: Other DNA sequences in the sample encode the same CDR3. The J gene is TRBJ2-7, the V gene TRBV6-1, with D uncertain. From germline, CDR1 is MNHNS and CDR2 SASEGT. The CDR3 consists of 13 residues. V was shortened by 8 bases and J by 4 bases, with 15 bases between the two germline ends. Here the CDR3 reads CASEPDARYEQYF. For the CDR3, the DNA is TGTGCCAGCGAACCAGATGCAAGATACGAGCAGTACTTC.

The rearrangement uses TRBV7-9 and TRBJ2-5, with 8 bases aligning to TRBD2. V was pared by 1 base and J by 2 bases, with 6 bases of the junction left unmatched. The CDR3 totals 16 residues. Germline loops: CDR1 SEHNR, CDR2 FQNEAQ (reference sequence). The CDR3 nucleotides are TGTGCCAGCAGCTTAGTTGGTAGCGGGGCGCAAGAGACCCAGTACTTC. This codes for CASSLVGSGAQETQYF. The full variable domain, completed using reference TRBV7-9 and TRBJ2-5, is DTGVSQNPRHKITKRGQNVTFRCDPISEHNRLYWYRQTLGQGPEFLTYFQNEAQLEKSRLLSDRFSAERPKGSFSTLEIQRTEQGDSAMYLCASSLVGSGAQETQYFGPGTRLLVL.

The chain couples TRBV5-8 to TRBJ2-1, with TRBD2 identical over 10 bases. CDR1 is SGHTS, CDR2 YDEGEE, per germline. The J segment lost 3 bases and the V segment lost 1 base, leaving 10 bases of the junction unmatched. The CDR3 covers 18 residues. The CDR3, as DNA: TGTGCCAGCAGCTTGTACCGGAGCGGGAGGGCCTTCTACAATGAGCAGTTCTTC. This translates into CASSLYRSGRAFYNEQFF.

The chain employs TRBV7-9 and TRBJ1-1; unclear D gene. The CDR3 is made up of 12 amino acids. Germline CDR1 reads SEHNR; CDR2 reads FQNEAQ (reference sequence). V gave up 10 bases and J gave up 2 bases, with 11 bases separating them. The CDR3 DNA reads TGTGCCATAGCACTGGATAACACTGAAGCTTTCTTT. This encodes CAIALDNTEAFF. The full variable domain, with the rest looked up from reference TRBV7-9 and TRBJ1-1, is DTGVSQNPRHKITKRGQNVTFRCDPISEHNRLYWYRQTLGQGPEFLTYFQNEAQLEKSRLLSDRFSAERPKGSFSTLEIQRTEQGDSAMYLCAIALDNTEAFFGQGTRLTVV.

The V gene is TRBV27, the J gene TRBJ2-3; 9 bases align to TRBD2. Germline CDR1 reads MNHEY; CDR2 reads SMNVEV (reference sequence). CDR3 length equals 21 residues. Losses at the gene ends were 5 bases for V and 0 bases for J; bases not matched to a gene: 21. The CDR3 protein is CASSPLQVSGRGGPSTDTQYF. The CDR3 region has the DNA TGTGCCAGCAGTCCACTCCAAGTTAGCGGGAGAGGGGGTCCTAGCACAGATACGCAGTATTTT.

The chain couples TRBV18 to TRBJ2-3; TRBD1 is a possible D gene (6 bases). V was clipped by 3 bases and J by 0 bases, with 10 bases between them. Germline V gene lookup returns CDR1 KGHSH and CDR2 LQKENI. The CDR3 is made up of 15 amino acids. The CDR3 DNA sequence: TGTGCCAGCTCACCTTTAGGGGGAAGCACAGATACGCAGTATTTT. This sequence encodes CASSPLGGSTDTQYF.